A selection of T cell receptor beta chains follows, all from one sample in a study of early T cells in non-severe SARS-CoV-2 infection. One entry per CDR3 protein results from TCRdb running MiXCR on the 5' RACE reads. The sample lists 70,000 to 85,000 distinct CDR3 sequences, 9.5% to 13% occurring once. The specimen sequenced was whole blood. The receptors here all came from an adult who was a healthcare worker with PCR-confirmed SARS-CoV-2 infection or an uninfected control (not recorded which). CDR3s include the opening cysteine and the closing phenylalanine or tryptophan. Fields, in order: V gene, clone size, D gene, J gene, CDR3 protein, CDR3 DNA. A D gene is named only where the DNA matches it firmly. Part of the rows lack a size; the others show once, few, many or a class for expanded clones.

TRBV11-3	.	.	TRBJ2-1	CASSSQRAASYNEQFF	TGTGCCAGCAGCTCGCAGAGGGCTGCCTCCTACAATGAGCAGTTCTTC
TRBV24-1	.	.	TRBJ2-3	CATSDHSTTSQIGTQYF	TGTGCCACCAGTGACCACTCGACTACCTCACAGATTGGTACGCAGTATTTT
TRBV18	many	.	TRBJ1-2	CASSLREELYGYTF	TGTGCCAGCTCACTCCGGGAAGAATTGTATGGCTACACCTTC
TRBV9	few	TRBD1	TRBJ2-1	CASSFIQGATYNEQFF	TGTGCCAGCAGCTTCATCCAGGGGGCAACCTACAATGAGCAGTTCTTC
TRBV18	.	.	TRBJ2-1	CASSRTPQEDNEQFF	TGTGCCAGCTCTCGGACACCCCAAGAGGACAATGAGCAGTTCTTC
TRBV3-1	few	.	TRBJ1-1	CASSQGQVYTEAFF	TGTGCCAGCAGCCAAGGACAGGTGTACACTGAAGCTTTCTTT
TRBV7-3	few	.	TRBJ1-1	CASSLGPDTEAFF	TGTGCCAGCAGCTTAGGCCCAGACACTGAAGCTTTCTTT
TRBV6-5	many	.	TRBJ1-1	CASSIVPFLDTEAFF	TGTGCCAGCAGTATCGTACCCTTCTTGGACACTGAAGCTTTCTTT
TRBV7-9	many	.	TRBJ1-2	CASSPMWGGGYTF	TGTGCCAGCAGCCCCATGTGGGGAGGTGGCTACACCTTC
TRBV2	few	.	TRBJ2-5	CASCTRRQETQYF	TGTGCCAGCTGTACTAGGCGGCAAGAGACCCAGTACTTC
TRBV13	many	.	TRBJ2-7	CASSLGPGRQAEQQQYF	TGTGCCAGCAGCTTAGGCCCGGGACGGCAGGCGGAACAACAGCAGTACTTC
TRBV3-1	.	.	TRBJ2-7	CASSQAGGGYEQYF	TGTGCCAGCAGCCAAGCCGGAGGGGGGTACGAGCAGTACTTC
TRBV30	many	TRBD1	TRBJ1-3	CAWSPQGGSSGNTIYF	TGTGCCTGGAGCCCCCAGGGGGGGAGCTCTGGAAACACCATATATTTT
TRBV7-7	.	.	TRBJ2-5	CASSSGGQETQYF	TGTGCTAGCAGCTCCGGCGGACAAGAGACCCAGTACTTC
TRBV6-5	.	.	TRBJ1-2	CASSYFRASYGYTF	TGTGCCAGCAGTTACTTCAGGGCCTCCTATGGCTACACCTTC
TRBV5-6	few	.	TRBJ2-7	CASSLEREREQYF	TGTGCCAGCAGCTTGGAACGGGAGCGCGAGCAGTACTTC
TRBV12-3/TRBV12-4	.	.	TRBJ2-4	CASGYSFRGYIQYF	TGTGCCAGCGGATACTCTTTTCGGGGGTACATTCAGTACTTC
TRBV18	many	.	TRBJ2-3	CASSPGSTWGPDTQYF	TGTGCCAGCTCACCAGGCAGCACGTGGGGCCCAGATACGCAGTATTTT
TRBV7-6	many	.	TRBJ2-1	CASSPPPGNEQFF	TGTGCCAGCAGCCCCCCTCCGGGCAATGAGCAGTTCTTC
TRBV12-5	few	TRBD2	TRBJ2-1	CASGSGTSLYNEQFF	TGTGCTAGTGGTTCCGGGACTAGCCTCTACAATGAGCAGTTCTTC
TRBV30	.	.	TRBJ1-6	CAWTAANSPLHF	TGTGCCTGGACGGCCGCGAATTCACCCCTCCACTTT
TRBV25-1	many	.	TRBJ2-5	CASSEYIGQETQYF	TGTGCCAGCAGTGAATATATAGGCCAAGAGACCCAGTACTTC
TRBV11-3	many	.	TRBJ2-1	CASSLGPGLNEQFF	TGTGCCAGCAGCTTAGGACCGGGACTGAATGAGCAGTTCTTC
TRBV2	many	.	TRBJ1-5	CASSEARTQPQHF	TGTGCCAGCAGTGAAGCGAGAACTCAGCCCCAGCATTTT
TRBV2	.	.	TRBJ1-4	CASSGGRANEKLFF	TGTGCCAGCAGTGGAGGCCGAGCTAATGAAAAACTGTTTTTT
TRBV29-1	many	TRBD1	TRBJ1-2	CSVYSETGKLYGYTF	TGCAGCGTTTACTCCGAGACAGGGAAACTCTATGGCTACACCTTC
TRBV2	many	.	TRBJ2-3	CASSASSPSTDTQYF	TGTGCCAGCAGTGCTAGCAGTCCTAGCACAGATACGCAGTATTTT
TRBV7-2	many	.	TRBJ2-6	CASSSRTAEGRRKSGANVLTF	TGTGCCAGCAGTTCTAGAACCGCCGAGGGACGACGGAAATCTGGGGCCAACGTCCTGACTTTC
TRBV20-1	.	.	TRBJ1-1	CSAVTGMGTEAFF	TGCAGTGCTGTAACAGGGATGGGGACTGAAGCTTTCTTT